This T cell receptor (beta chain) was found in a study of T cell repertoires in cytomegalovirus infection. Study overall: Public TCR beta signatures were indicative of both CMV infection and a matching HLA type.

Points from the study as a whole: Ex vivo responses were dominated by HLA-C-restricted CMV-specific TCR beta clonotypes. Identification of carriers of CMV plus the relevant HLA was achieved through cumulative public TCR beta family frequency.

V lost 1 base and J lost 4; bases outside the gene matches: 4. The length of the CDR3 is 15 residues. Germline CDR1 SGHTA, CDR2 FQGNSA. The table lists this clonotype with many counts. As yet, its antigen is unknown. TCRdb analysed the reads with MiXCR anew, one entry per CDR3 protein. The sample lists some 160,000 distinct CDR3 sequences; 17% were seen once. This receptor was identified in a human donor in good health (CMV status not recorded). Some clones in this sample may be carry-over from other donors' samples. Sequenced: CD8+ T cells from PBMCs. The rearrangement uses TRBV7-2 and TRBJ2-1; 7 nucleotides line up with TRBD2. In DNA, the CDR3 is TGTGCCAGCAGCTTAGGAGCGGGACGATACAATGAGCAGTTCTTC. This sequence encodes CASSLGAGRYNEQFF.